Listed here is a single T cell receptor (beta chain). The source of the sample is a study of blood T cell repertoires in COVID-19. Exposed study participants had met a COVID-19 case within 2 weeks before entry. Profiling relied on immunoSEQ multiplex PCR, and the TCRdb table lists in-frame clones only, not all of them. There are 200,000 to 250,000 clones in the sample; roughly four fifths occur only once, and approximately 4.9% lies in the top ten. V dropped 1 base and J dropped 6 bases, with 6 bases sitting between them. The CDR3 spans 12 residues. The V gene's germline CDR1 is MGHDK and CDR2 SYGVNS.

V is TRBV25-1 and J is TRBJ1-2; possibly TRBD1 for D (5 bases). The source is a woman aged 50 to 65 who had been exposed to COVID-19. Sequencing was done on a sample of PBMCs or T cells enriched from blood (not recorded which). The CDR3 DNA sequence: TGTGCCAGCAGTGAATTAGGGGATGGCTACACCTTC. Encoded protein: CASSELGDGYTF.